This TCR beta chain comes out of a study of human T cells and chemical hapten exposure. Study background: Reading of the patch tests, which applied 0.01% DPC to the upper back, occurred at 6 days. Regarding the study as a whole: TCRs exceeding 1 in 1000 frequency stayed unchanged with DPC sensitization. Large CDR3 similarity clusters arose significantly more often from expanded TCRs than from controls.

Regarding time point: patch test 2, 6 weeks after DPC sensitization. This sample's treatment: therapeutic diphenylcyclopropenone sensitization with weekly scalp DPC. There are 15 residues in the CDR3. Per germline, CDR1 DFQATT and CDR2 SNEGSKA (reference sequence). V gave up 2 bases and J gave up 0 bases, with 10 bases separating them. TCRdb reprocessed the RACE reads with MiXCR, giving one entry per CDR3 protein. The data contain about 78,000 distinct CDR3 sequences, around 8.8% of them seen just once; the ten biggest clones take up roughly 3%. Concerning this clonotype itself: Its antigen is as yet unknown.

The material sequenced was whole blood, taken in connection with sensitization to the hapten diphenylcyclopropenone (DPC). This clonotype was obtained from a woman aged 50 to 60 with alopecia areata. Some clones in this sample may be carry-over from other donors' samples. The chain recombines TRBV20-1 with TRBJ2-2, with D tentatively TRBD1 or TRBD2 (5 bases each). The CDR3 DNA reads TGCAGTGCTAGAAGGGACGCCTCGAACACCGGGGAGCTGTTTTTT. Translating it yields CSARRDASNTGELFF.